These 4 T cell receptor beta chains were all obtained from the same sample, sequenced in a study of blood T cell repertoires in COVID-19. The assay was immunoSEQ multiplex PCR, and TCRdb's table has in-frame clones only and misses some. Among 200,000 or so clones listed, 70% to 90% were seen once. The sequencing input was PBMCs or T cells enriched from blood (not recorded which). Every receptor here comes from a woman in her thirties or forties with acute COVID-19.

The V gene is TRBV10-3, the J gene TRBJ2-5; 9 nucleotides line up with TRBD2. The CDR3 is made up of 12 amino acids. In germline, CDR1 is ENHRY, CDR2 SYGVKD. V gave up 6 bases and J gave up 4 bases; unmatched junction bases: 0. CDR3 bases: TGTGCCATCAGAGCGGGGGGAGAGACCCAGTACTTC. It yields the protein CAIRAGGETQYF.

The rearrangement uses TRBV12-3 or TRBV12-4 and TRBJ1-2; 7 positions agree with TRBD1. V lost 4 bases and J lost 4; bases outside the gene matches: 3. The CDR3 has 13 residues. The CDR3 nucleotides read TGTGCCAGCAGTTGGAAGGGGGCCTATGGCTACACCTTC. This encodes CASSWKGAYGYTF.

The chain couples TRBV5-1 to TRBJ1-2; no firm D call. The germline CDR1 and CDR2 sequences are SGHRS and YFSETQ. This CDR3 comprises 14 residues. The V and J ends lost 0 bases and 0 bases respectively, with 6 bases between them. The CDR3 DNA follows: TGCGCCAGCAGCTTGGACAGTTCTAACTATGGCTACACCTTC. It specifies CASSLDSSNYGYTF.

This chain uses TRBV6-6 with TRBJ1-4; the D gene is possibly TRBD1 (5 bases). The germline CDR1 and CDR2 sequences are MNHNY and SVGAGI (reference sequence). The germline V and J ends were trimmed by 7 bases and 3 bases, with 12 bases remaining between them. The CDR3 totals 14 residues. CDR3 nucleotide sequence: TGTGCCAGCAAGTGGGGAGGGGCTAATGAAAAACTGTTTTTT. It yields the protein CASKWGGANEKLFF.